This T cell receptor (beta chain) was profiled in a study of T cell changes during pregnancy in multiple sclerosis. Germline V gives CDR1 MDHEN, CDR2 SYDVKM. Between the trimmed V and J ends, which lost 3 bases and 2 bases, there was a span of 5 bases. CDR3 length: 13 residues. Profiling relied on immunoSEQ multiplex PCR, and the TCRdb table lists in-frame clones only, not all of them. The sample consists of tens of thousands of clones, about 89% of them appearing once. The rearrangement joins TRBV28 to TRBJ1-5; D unresolved. The sample in question was CD8+ T cells from peripheral blood mononuclear cells, obtained in the first trimester of pregnancy. The origin of this receptor is a female donor with multiple sclerosis, enrolled in a pregnancy study. The CDR3 reads CASSFSGNQPQHF. The CDR3 nucleotides read TGTGCCAGCAGTTTCAGTGGCAATCAGCCCCAGCATTTT.